The entry below gives a single T cell receptor beta chain sequence along with its context. What it binds is not known. The sample originates from a study of cytomegalovirus exposure and HLA in healthy donors. PCR employed 60 Vbeta and 13 Jbeta primers. TCRdb's copy holds only in-frame clones and misses some; the assay was immunoSEQ multiplex PCR. The table records 95,000 or so clones, approximately 81% of them present only once. The trim removed 2 bases at V and 2 bases at J, leaving 3 bases unmatched. The CDR3 covers 14 residues. Per germline, CDR1 SGHAT and CDR2 FQNNGV. The study's findings and limits: The study labeled roughly 160 TCR beta chains cytomegalovirus-associated. According to an earlier analysis, most TCR beta V segments yielded productive rearrangements about 90% or about 30% of the time. Later analysis identified about 17,000 TCR beta sequences associated with HLA alleles, using a false discovery rate threshold of 0.05.

Specimen: PBMCs. The receptor was isolated from a woman in her 70s in good health and CMV-seropositive. V gene TRBV11-2 combines with J gene TRBJ2-7, with 7 bases fitting TRBD1. CDR3 DNA sequence: TGTGCCAGCAGCTTAAGTGGGACAGCCTACGAGCAGTACTTC. Translation gives CASSLSGTAYEQYF.